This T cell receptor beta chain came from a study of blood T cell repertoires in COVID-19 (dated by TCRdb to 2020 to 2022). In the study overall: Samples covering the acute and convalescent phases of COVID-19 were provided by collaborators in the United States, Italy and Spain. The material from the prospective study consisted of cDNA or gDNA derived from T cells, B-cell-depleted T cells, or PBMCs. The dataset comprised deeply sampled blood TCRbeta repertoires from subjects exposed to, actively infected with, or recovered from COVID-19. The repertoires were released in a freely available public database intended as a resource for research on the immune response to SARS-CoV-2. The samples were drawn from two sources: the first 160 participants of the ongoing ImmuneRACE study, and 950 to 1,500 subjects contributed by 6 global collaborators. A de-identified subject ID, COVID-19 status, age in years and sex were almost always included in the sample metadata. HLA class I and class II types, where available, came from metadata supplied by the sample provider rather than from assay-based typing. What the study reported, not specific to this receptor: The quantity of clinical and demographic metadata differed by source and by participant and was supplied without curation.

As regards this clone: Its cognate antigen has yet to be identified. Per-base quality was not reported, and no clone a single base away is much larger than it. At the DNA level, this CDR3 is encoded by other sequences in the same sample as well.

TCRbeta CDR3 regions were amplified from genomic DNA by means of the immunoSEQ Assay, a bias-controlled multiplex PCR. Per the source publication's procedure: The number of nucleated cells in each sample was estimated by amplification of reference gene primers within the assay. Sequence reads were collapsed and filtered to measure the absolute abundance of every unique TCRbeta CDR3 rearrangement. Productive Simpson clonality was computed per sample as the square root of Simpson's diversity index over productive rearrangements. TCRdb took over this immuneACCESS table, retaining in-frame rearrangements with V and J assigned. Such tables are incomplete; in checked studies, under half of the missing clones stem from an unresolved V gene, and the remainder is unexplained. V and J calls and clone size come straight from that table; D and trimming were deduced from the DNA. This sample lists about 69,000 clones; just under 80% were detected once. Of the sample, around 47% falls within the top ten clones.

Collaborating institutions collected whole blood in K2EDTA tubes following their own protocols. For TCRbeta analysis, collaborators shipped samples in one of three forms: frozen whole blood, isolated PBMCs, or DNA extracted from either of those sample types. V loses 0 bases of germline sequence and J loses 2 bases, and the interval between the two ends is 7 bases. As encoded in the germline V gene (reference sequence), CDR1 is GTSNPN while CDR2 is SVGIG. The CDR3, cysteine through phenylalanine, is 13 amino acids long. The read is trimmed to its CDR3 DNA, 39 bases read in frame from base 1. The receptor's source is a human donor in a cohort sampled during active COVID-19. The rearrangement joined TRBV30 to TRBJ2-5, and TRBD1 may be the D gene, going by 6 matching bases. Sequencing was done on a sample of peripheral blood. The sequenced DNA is TGTGCCTGGAGTGTAGGGACACAAGAGACCCAGTACTTC. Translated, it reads CAWSVGTQETQYF.